These T cell receptor beta chains were read from a single sample in a study of human T cells and chemical hapten exposure. TCRdb passed the RACE reads through MiXCR, listing each CDR3 protein once. The sample lists approximately 370,000 distinct CDR3 sequences, around 5.5% occurring once. Sequencing was performed on whole blood, taken in connection with sensitization to the hapten diphenylcyclopropenone (DPC). All receptors derive from a young woman with alopecia areata. Some clones in this sample may be carry-over from other donors' samples. Both conserved end residues are part of each CDR3. A D gene is named only where the DNA matches it firmly. Some rows mark clone size as missing; the rest say once, few, many or name a class of expanded clone.

V	D	J	size	CDR3	DNA
TRBV27	TRBD1	TRBJ2-1	.	CASSKAGTGTYEQFF	TGTGCCAGCAGTAAGGCCGGGACAGGGACATATGAGCAGTTCTTC
TRBV7-9	TRBD1	TRBJ2-3	few	CASSSDRGRSVRDTQYF	TGTGCCAGCAGCTCCGACAGGGGGAGAAGCGTGCGAGATACGCAGTATTTT
TRBV4-2	TRBD2	TRBJ2-3	many	CASSQAGSGGASTDTQYF	TGTGCCAGCAGCCAAGCCGGGAGCGGGGGGGCTAGCACAGATACGCAGTATTTT
TRBV4-2	TRBD2	TRBJ2-1	.	CASSPYRTSREHVQFF	TGTGCCAGCAGCCCCTACCGGACTAGTAGAGAACATGTGCAGTTCTTC
TRBV7-9	TRBD1	TRBJ1-4	.	CASSPDRAEKLFF	TGTGCCAGCAGCCCGGACAGGGCTGAAAAACTGTTTTTT
TRBV5-6	.	TRBJ1-2	.	CASSFTGYGGYTF	TGTGCCAGCAGCTTCACAGGGTACGGGGGCTACACCTTC
TRBV4-3	.	TRBJ1-1	many	CASSQEGYGNTEAFF	TGCGCCAGCAGCCAAGAAGGGTACGGGAACACTGAAGCTTTCTTT
TRBV5-1	TRBD2	TRBJ2-3	.	CASSFVWRENTDTQYF	TGCGCCAGCAGCTTCGTCTGGCGGGAGAACACAGATACGCAGTATTTT
TRBV7-9	TRBD1	TRBJ1-1	.	CASSPIGAARTGGRDTEAFF	TGTGCCAGCAGCCCTATTGGAGCCGCCCGGACAGGGGGGAGGGACACTGAAGCTTTCTTT
TRBV6-2/TRBV6-3	TRBD1	TRBJ2-3	.	CASSYAGTGNADTQYF	TGTGCCAGCAGTTACGCCGGGACAGGGAATGCAGATACGCAGTATTTT
TRBV6-5	.	TRBJ2-5	.	CASTQRAWLQETQYF	TGTGCCAGCACCCAAAGGGCTTGGTTGCAAGAGACCCAGTACTTC
TRBV2	.	TRBJ2-7	few	CATRGLGEQYF	TGTGCCACCCGGGGGCTGGGAGAGCAGTACTTC
TRBV6-4	.	TRBJ2-3	.	CASSGGLPTDTQYF	TGTGCCAGCAGTGGGGGACTCCCCACAGATACGCAGTATTTT
TRBV3-1	.	TRBJ2-5	many	CASSSRLLETQYF	TGTGCCAGCAGCTCCAGACTGTTAGAGACCCAGTACTTC
TRBV4-2	TRBD2	TRBJ2-3	few	CASSRRGSGEFPDTQYF	TGTGCCAGCAGCCGCAGGGGTAGCGGGGAATTCCCAGATACGCAGTATTTT
TRBV9	TRBD1	TRBJ2-1	many	CASSVGDRPYNEQFF	TGTGCCAGCAGCGTAGGGGACAGGCCCTACAATGAGCAGTTCTTC
TRBV4-1	.	TRBJ2-5	many	CASSPTSSPRETQYF	TGCGCCAGCAGCCCGACGAGTAGCCCTAGAGAGACCCAGTACTTC
TRBV5-1	.	TRBJ2-3	few	CASSLTITGHGADTQYF	TGCGCCAGCAGCTTGACTATCACAGGACACGGGGCAGATACGCAGTATTTT
TRBV5-1	TRBD2	TRBJ2-5	.	CASSLAPGLGAGTQYF	TGCGCCAGCAGCTTAGCCCCGGGACTAGGCGCGGGGACCCAGTACTTC
TRBV2	.	TRBJ1-2	.	CASSERGAPGYTF	TGTGCCAGCAGTGAAAGAGGAGCCCCTGGCTACACCTTC
TRBV5-1	TRBD1	TRBJ2-4	.	CASSRGTGGGQYF	TGCGCCAGCAGCCGGGGGACAGGGGGTGGTCAGTACTTC
TRBV9	.	TRBJ2-5	.	CASSVGTLQETQYF	TGTGCCAGCAGCGTAGGGACCTTACAAGAGACCCAGTACTTC
TRBV27	.	TRBJ1-6	.	CASSPAGQGRSPLHF	TGTGCCAGCAGTCCCGCGGGGCAGGGACGTTCACCCCTCCACTTT
TRBV5-1	TRBD1	TRBJ1-1	.	CASSVGQAPGTEAFF	TGCGCCAGCAGCGTCGGACAGGCCCCCGGCACTGAAGCTTTCTTT